The source of this T cell receptor (beta chain) is a study of T cell changes during pregnancy in multiple sclerosis. Data came from immunoSEQ multiplex PCR; TCRdb stores just in-frame clones and leaves some out. The repertoire holds around 130,000 clones, approximately 93% seen once, with roughly 6.2% in the top ten. CDR1 is MNHNS, CDR2 SASEGT, per germline. The CDR3 has 14 amino acids. The V end was cut by 1 base, the J end by 1 base, with 7 bases between. Here the sequenced sample was peripheral blood, taken before pregnancy. The V and J genes are TRBV6-1 and TRBJ2-5; no clear D gene. The TCR sequence derives from a female donor with multiple sclerosis, enrolled in a pregnancy study. The CDR3 region has the DNA TGTGCCAGCAGTGAAGGGCTTTTCCAAGAGACCCAGTACTTC. Amino acid sequence: CASSEGLFQETQYF.